The subject of this entry is one TCR beta chain. The CDR3 is made up of 15 amino acids. Germline V gene sequence: CDR1 SEHNR, CDR2 FQNEAQ (reference sequence). Trimming cost V 11 bases and J 0 bases, with 14 bases left between them. This sample stems from a study of blood T cell repertoires in COVID-19. Sequenced by immunoSEQ multiplex PCR; TCRdb stores in-frame clones only, minus some. This table has tens of thousands of clones, about four fifths appearing once. The sequenced sample was peripheral blood. This receptor was obtained from a man aged 65 to 85 with acute or convalescent COVID-19. J is TRBJ1-6 and V is TRBV7-9, with a possible D match to TRBD1 (6 bases). The CDR3 DNA follows: TGTGCCGGACAGTCGATAAGCTCCTATAATTCACCCCTCCACTTT. It encodes CAGQSISSYNSPLHF.